A selection of T cell receptor beta chains follows, all from one sample in a study of CD8+CD57+ T cells in acquired aplastic anemia. TCRdb re-called the reads with MiXCR, one entry per CDR3 protein. The sample includes about 220,000 distinct CDR3 sequences, more than 45% of them seen just once. The sample comprised sorted CD4+, CD8+, or CD8+CD57+ T cells (not recorded which) from PBMCs. All receptors derive from a human donor with aplastic anemia. The CDR3 runs from the conserved cysteine through the conserved F or W. Each record gives: V gene, clone size, J gene, D gene, CDR3 DNA, CDR3 protein. A D gene is named only where the DNA matches it firmly. Clone size is given for some rows only: seen once, a few or many times, or a class if the clone is expanded.

TRBV20-1	many	TRBJ2-7	TRBD2	TGCAGTGCTCCGGGACTAGCGGAGATCTACGAGCAGTACTTC	CSAPGLAEIYEQYF
TRBV12-3/TRBV12-4	-	TRBJ1-6	-	TGTGCCAGCAGTTTAAGGCAGGGAGACAATTCACCCCTCCACTTT	CASSLRQGDNSPLHF
TRBV5-1	few	TRBJ2-1	-	TGCGCCAGCAGCCGGGCTGGTGAGCAGTTCTTC	CASSRAGEQFF
TRBV25-1	-	TRBJ1-2	-	TGTGCCAGCAGTCGGCCAGGGAGGGAGGATGGCTACACCTTC	CASSRPGREDGYTF
TRBV20-1	-	TRBJ1-5	TRBD1	TGCAGTGCTAGGGACAGGGCACCCCAGCATTTT	CSARDRAPQHF
TRBV2	-	TRBJ2-3	-	TGTGCCAGCAGGCAGGTGGGCTCTGGCACAGATACGCAGTATTTT	CASRQVGSGTDTQYF
TRBV20-1	-	TRBJ1-2	-	TGCAGTGCTAATACCGGACGTTCAGCTAACTATGGCTACACCTTC	CSANTGRSANYGYTF
TRBV6-6	-	TRBJ2-7	-	TGTGCCAGCAGTATCAGGGTTTACGAGCAGTACTTC	CASSIRVYEQYF
TRBV6-5	many	TRBJ1-4	-	TGTGCCAGCAGTTACTCGACTTTCGAAAAACTGTTTTTT	CASSYSTFEKLFF
TRBV24-1	once	TRBJ1-2	-	TGTGCCACCGCCCCCTCGGCGGGAGTGGGCAGGGAAGGATATGGCTACACCTTC	CATAPSAGVGREGYGYTF